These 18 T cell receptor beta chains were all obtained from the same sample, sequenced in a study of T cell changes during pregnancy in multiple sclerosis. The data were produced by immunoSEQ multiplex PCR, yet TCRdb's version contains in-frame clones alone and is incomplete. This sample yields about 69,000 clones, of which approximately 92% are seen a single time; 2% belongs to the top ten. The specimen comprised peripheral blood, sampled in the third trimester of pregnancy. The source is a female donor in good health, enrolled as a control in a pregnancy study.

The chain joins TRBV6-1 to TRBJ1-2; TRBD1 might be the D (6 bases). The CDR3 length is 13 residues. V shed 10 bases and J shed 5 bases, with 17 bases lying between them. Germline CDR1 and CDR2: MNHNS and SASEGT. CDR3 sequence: CATGTPRLYGYTF. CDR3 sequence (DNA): TGTGCCACTGGGACACCGAGGCTATATGGCTACACCTTC.

CDR3 amino acids: CASSRSGTGGARSGELFF. DNA for the CDR3: TGCGCCAGCAGCCGTTCCGGGACAGGGGGCGCGAGATCCGGGGAGCTGTTTTTT. This chain links TRBV4-1 with TRBJ2-2, with 12 positions matching TRBD1. V shed 4 bases, J shed 6 bases, and the junction held 12 bases outside the gene matches. The CDR3 contains 18 residues. Germline values: CDR1 MGHRA, CDR2 YSYEKL.

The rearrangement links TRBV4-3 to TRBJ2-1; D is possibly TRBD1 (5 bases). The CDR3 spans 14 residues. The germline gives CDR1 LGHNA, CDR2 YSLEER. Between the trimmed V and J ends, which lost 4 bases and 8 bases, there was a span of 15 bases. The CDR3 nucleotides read TGCGCCAGCAGCCCCAGGGCCAGGCGAGATGAGCAGTTCTTC. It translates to CASSPRARRDEQFF.

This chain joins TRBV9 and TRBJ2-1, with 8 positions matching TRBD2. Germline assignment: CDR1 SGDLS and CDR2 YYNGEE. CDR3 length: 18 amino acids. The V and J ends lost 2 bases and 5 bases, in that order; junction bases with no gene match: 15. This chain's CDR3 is CASSVSGLAGYWDNEQFF. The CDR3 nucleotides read TGTGCCAGCAGCGTTTCAGGGCTAGCGGGTTACTGGGACAATGAGCAGTTCTTC.

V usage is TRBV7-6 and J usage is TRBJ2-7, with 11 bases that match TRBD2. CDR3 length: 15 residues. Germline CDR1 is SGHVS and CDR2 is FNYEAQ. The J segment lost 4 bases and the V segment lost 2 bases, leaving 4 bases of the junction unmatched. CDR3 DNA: TGTGCCAGCAGCTTAACTAGCGGGAGTTTTTACGAGCAGTACTTC. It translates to CASSLTSGSFYEQYF.

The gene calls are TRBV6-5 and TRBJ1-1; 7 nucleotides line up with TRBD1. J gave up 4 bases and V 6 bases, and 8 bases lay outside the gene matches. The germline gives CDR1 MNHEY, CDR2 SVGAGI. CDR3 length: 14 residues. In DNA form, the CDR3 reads TGTGCCAGCAGACGACAGGGTGGGAGCACTGAAGCTTTCTTT. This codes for CASRRQGGSTEAFF.

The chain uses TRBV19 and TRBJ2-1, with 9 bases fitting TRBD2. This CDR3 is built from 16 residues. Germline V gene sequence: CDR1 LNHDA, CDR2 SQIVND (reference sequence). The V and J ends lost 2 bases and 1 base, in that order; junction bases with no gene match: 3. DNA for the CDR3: TGTGCCAGTAGTATACTAGCGGGGTCATCCTACAATGAGCAGTTCTTC. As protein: CASSILAGSSYNEQFF.

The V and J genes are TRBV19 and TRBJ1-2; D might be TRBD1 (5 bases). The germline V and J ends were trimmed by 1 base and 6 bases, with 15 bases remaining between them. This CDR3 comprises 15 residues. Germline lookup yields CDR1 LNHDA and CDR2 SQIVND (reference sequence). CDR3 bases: TGTGCCAGTAGTATAGGCCCAGGGCCAAGGGATGGCTACACCTTC. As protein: CASSIGPGPRDGYTF. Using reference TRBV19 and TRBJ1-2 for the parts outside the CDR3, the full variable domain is DGGITQSPKYLFRKEGQNVTLSCEQNLNHDAMYWYRQDPGQGLRLIYYSQIVNDFQKGDIAEGYSVSREKKESFPLTVTSAQKNPTAFYLCASSIGPGPRDGYTFGSGTRLTVV.

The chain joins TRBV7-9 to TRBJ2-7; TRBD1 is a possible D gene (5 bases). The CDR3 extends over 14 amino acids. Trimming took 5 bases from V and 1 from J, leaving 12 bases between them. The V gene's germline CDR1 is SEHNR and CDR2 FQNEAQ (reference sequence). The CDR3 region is CASSPQTVSYEQYF. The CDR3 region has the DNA TGTGCCAGCAGCCCTCAGACAGTTTCCTACGAGCAGTACTTC.

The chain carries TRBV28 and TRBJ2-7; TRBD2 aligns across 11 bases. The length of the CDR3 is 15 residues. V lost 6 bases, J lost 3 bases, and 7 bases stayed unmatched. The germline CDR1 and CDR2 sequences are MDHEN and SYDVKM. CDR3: CASRAAGTSGYEQYF. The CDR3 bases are TGTGCCAGCAGGGCAGCCGGGACTAGCGGCTACGAGCAGTACTTC.

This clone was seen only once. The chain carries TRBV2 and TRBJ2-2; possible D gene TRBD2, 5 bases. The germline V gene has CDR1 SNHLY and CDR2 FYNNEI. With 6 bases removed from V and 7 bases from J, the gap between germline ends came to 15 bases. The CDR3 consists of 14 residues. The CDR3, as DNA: TGTGCCAGCAGGCGGGCGAGCAATTTCGGGGAGCTGTTTTTT. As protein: CASRRASNFGELFF.

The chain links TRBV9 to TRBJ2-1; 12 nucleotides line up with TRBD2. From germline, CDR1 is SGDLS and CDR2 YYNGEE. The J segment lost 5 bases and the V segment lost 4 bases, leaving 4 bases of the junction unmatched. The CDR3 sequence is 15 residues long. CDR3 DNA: TGTGCCAGCAGCCCCAGACTAGCGGGGGACAATGAGCAGTTCTTC. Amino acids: CASSPRLAGDNEQFF.

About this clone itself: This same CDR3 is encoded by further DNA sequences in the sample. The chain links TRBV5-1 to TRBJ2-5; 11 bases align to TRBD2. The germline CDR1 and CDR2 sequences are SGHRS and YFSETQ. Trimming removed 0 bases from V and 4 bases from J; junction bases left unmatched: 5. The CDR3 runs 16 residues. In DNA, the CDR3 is TGCGCCAGCAGCTTGGGTCTAGCGGGGGGAGGAGAGACCCAGTACTTC. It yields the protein CASSLGLAGGGETQYF.

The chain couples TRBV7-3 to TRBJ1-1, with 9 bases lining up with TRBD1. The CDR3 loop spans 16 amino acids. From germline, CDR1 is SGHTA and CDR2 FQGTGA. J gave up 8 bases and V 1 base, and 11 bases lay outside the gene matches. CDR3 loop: CASSLNSPGTGGEAFF. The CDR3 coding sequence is TGTGCCAGCAGCTTAAACTCGCCCGGTACAGGGGGCGAAGCTTTCTTT.

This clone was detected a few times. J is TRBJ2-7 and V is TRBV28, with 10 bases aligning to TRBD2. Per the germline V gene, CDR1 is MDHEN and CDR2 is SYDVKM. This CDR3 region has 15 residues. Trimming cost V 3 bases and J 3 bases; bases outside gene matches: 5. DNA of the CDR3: TGTGCCAGCAGTTTCGTAGCGGGAGGACTCTACGAGCAGTACTTC. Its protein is CASSFVAGGLYEQYF. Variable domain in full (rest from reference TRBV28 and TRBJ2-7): DVKVTQSSRYLVKRTGEKVFLECVQDMDHENMFWYRQDPGLGLRLIYFSYDVKMKEKGDIPEGYSVSREKKERFSLILESASTNQTSMYLCASSFVAGGLYEQYFGPGTRLTVT.

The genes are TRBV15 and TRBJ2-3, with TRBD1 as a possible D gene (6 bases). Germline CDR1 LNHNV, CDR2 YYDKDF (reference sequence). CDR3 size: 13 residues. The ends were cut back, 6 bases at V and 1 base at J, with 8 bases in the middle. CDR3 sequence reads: CATSKGGTDTQYF. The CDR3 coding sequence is TGTGCCACCAGTAAGGGGGGCACAGATACGCAGTATTTT.

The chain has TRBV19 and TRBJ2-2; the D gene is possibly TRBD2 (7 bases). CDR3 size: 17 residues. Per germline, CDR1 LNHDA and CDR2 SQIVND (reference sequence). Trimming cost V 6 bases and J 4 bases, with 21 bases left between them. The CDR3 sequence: CASSLSTGRVPTGELFF. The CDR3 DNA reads TGTGCCAGTAGCCTCTCTACAGGGAGGGTTCCCACCGGGGAGCTGTTTTTT.

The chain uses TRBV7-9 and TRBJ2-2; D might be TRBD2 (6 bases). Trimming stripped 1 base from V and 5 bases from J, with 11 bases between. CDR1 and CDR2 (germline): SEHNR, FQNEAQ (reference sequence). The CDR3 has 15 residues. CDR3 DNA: TGTGCCAGCAGCTTAGAGGCGGGGATTACCGGGGAGCTGTTTTTT. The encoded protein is CASSLEAGITGELFF.